This T cell receptor beta chain was retrieved from a study of spatial heterogeneity in lung cancer. The wider study: Follow-up PBMC samples were sequenced when available, at a median of approximately 24 months after resection.

Comments on this clonotype: What it recognizes is unknown.

In the library, each TCR cDNA molecule bore its own unique molecular identifier. TCRdb ran MiXCR on the 5' RACE reads and lists one entry per CDR3 protein. The table includes roughly 24,000 distinct CDR3 sequences, about 9.8% detected once. Notes on the study in general: Among blood samples, ubiquitous expanded tumor TCRs appeared more at resection than at follow-up.

Noted time point: blood at routine non-recurrence follow-up after resection. The CDR3 is 15 residues long. Looked up from germline, CDR1 is SGHRS and CDR2 is YFSETQ. Deletions cut 4 bases from V and 8 bases from J, with 19 bases between. V usage is TRBV5-1 and J usage is TRBJ2-1, with D possibly called TRBD1 or TRBD2 (5 bases each). This specimen was PBMCs, taken at follow-up. The receptor was isolated from a male donor with early-stage non-small cell lung cancer. The CDR3 DNA sequence: TGCGCCAGCAGCCGTAGTAGTGCCCGAGGGGATGAGCAGTTCTTC. It codes for CASSRSSARGDEQFF.